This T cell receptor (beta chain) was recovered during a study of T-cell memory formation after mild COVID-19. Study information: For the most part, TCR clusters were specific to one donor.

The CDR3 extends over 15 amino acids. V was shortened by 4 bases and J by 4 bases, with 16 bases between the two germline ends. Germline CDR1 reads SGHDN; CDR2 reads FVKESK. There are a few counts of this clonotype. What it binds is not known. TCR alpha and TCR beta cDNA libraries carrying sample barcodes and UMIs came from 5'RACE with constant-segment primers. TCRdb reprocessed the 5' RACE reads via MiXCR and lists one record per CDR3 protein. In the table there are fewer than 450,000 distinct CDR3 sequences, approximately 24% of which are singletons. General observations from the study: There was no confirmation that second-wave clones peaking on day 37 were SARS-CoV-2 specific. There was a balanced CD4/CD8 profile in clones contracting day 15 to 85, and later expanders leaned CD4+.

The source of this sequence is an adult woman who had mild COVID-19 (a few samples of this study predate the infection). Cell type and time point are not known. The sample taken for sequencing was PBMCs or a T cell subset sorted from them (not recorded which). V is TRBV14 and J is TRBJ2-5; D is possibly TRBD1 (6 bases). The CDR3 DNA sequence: TGTGCCAGCAGCCCATACCGCAGGGGCTCAGAGACCCAGTACTTC. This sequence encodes CASSPYRRGSETQYF.